Below are 15 T cell receptor beta chains sequenced from a single sample in a study of T-cell memory formation after mild COVID-19. TCRdb analysed the 5' RACE reads with MiXCR anew, one entry per CDR3 protein. Of 190,000 or so distinct CDR3 sequences in the sample, over 20% were seen once. The specimen was PBMCs or a T cell subset sorted from them (not recorded which). These receptor sequences come from an adult woman who had mild COVID-19 (a few samples of this study predate the infection). Cell type and time point are not known.

This clonotype was picked up a small number of times. The chain is built from TRBV29-1 and TRBJ2-7; 9 bases are shared with TRBD2. Germline V CDR1 and CDR2: SQVTM, ANQGSEA. The CDR3 runs to 13 residues. Trimming cost V 5 bases and J 6 bases; bases outside gene matches: 8. CDR3 protein: CSVPASGAREQYF. Here the CDR3 DNA reads TGCAGCGTTCCGGCTAGCGGGGCGCGCGAGCAGTACTTC.

This clonotype was observed a handful of times. The rearrangement uses TRBV3-1 and TRBJ1-5; TRBD1 aligns across 7 bases. The germline V gene has CDR1 LGHDT and CDR2 YNNKEL (reference sequence). With V trimmed by 5 bases and J by 0 bases, 10 bases remained unmatched. CDR3 length equals 17 residues. Written as DNA, the CDR3 is TGTGCCAGCAGCGAAACAGGGGATGTTAATAGCAATCAGCCCCAGCATTTT. Its translation is CASSETGDVNSNQPQHF.

This clonotype turned up a few times. The rearrangement joins TRBV4-1 to TRBJ2-5; no firm D call. The germline V and J ends were trimmed by 0 bases and 5 bases, with 10 bases remaining between them. The CDR3 has 14 residues. Germline lookup yields CDR1 MGHRA and CDR2 YSYEKL. CDR3 sequence reads: CASSQDTRSETQYF. In DNA form, the CDR3 reads TGCGCCAGCAGCCAAGATACACGGTCGGAGACCCAGTACTTC.

The chain employs TRBV20-1 and TRBJ2-1; 10 nucleotides match TRBD2. The junction had 14 bases not matched to a gene; V was cut back by 0 bases and J by 6 bases. This CDR3 spans 18 amino acids. CDR1 and CDR2 (germline): DFQATT, SNEGSKA (reference sequence). The CDR3 reads CSARDISSGGAVRNEQFF. CDR3 DNA: TGCAGTGCTAGAGATATTTCGAGCGGGGGGGCCGTCCGCAATGAGCAGTTCTTC.

CDR3 sequence reads: CASRTANTEAFF. For the CDR3, the DNA is TGTGCCAGCAGGACAGCCAACACTGAAGCTTTCTTT. The chain links TRBV6-2 or TRBV6-3 to TRBJ1-1; a possible D gene is TRBD1 (5 bases). CDR1 MNHEY and CDR2 SVGEGT come from the germline V gene. V shed 6 bases and J shed 2 bases, with 7 bases lying between them. The CDR3 is 12 residues long.

The rearrangement links TRBV19 to TRBJ1-2; possibly TRBD1 for D (5 bases). Germline V gene lookup returns CDR1 LNHDA and CDR2 SQIVND (reference sequence). CDR3 length: 13 residues. Between the trimmed V and J ends, which lost 7 bases and 3 bases, there was a span of 12 bases. The CDR3 region has the DNA TGTGCCAGTAACGGCAGGGTAGACTATGGCTACACCTTC. It yields the protein CASNGRVDYGYTF.

The chain carries TRBV12-3 or TRBV12-4 and TRBJ1-2; the D gene is possibly TRBD1 (5 bases). Deletions cut 6 bases from V and 5 bases from J, with 16 bases between. The CDR3 consists of 14 residues. The CDR3 is CASSPDSSFYGYTF. DNA for the CDR3: TGTGCCAGCAGCCCCGACAGTAGTTTTTATGGCTACACCTTC.

V gene TRBV7-6 combines with J gene TRBJ2-2, with 14 nucleotides matching TRBD2. The CDR3 is 15 amino acids. Germline V lookup: CDR1 SGHVS, CDR2 FNYEAQ. CDR3 sequence (DNA): TGTGCTTCGACCGGGACTAGCGGGAGCACCGGGGAGCTGTTTTTT. It specifies CASTGTSGSTGELFF.

The chain couples TRBV24-1 to TRBJ2-6; 9 bases are a match to TRBD1. Trimming at V came to 5 bases and at J to 0 bases, leaving 1 base not matched to a gene. CDR1 is KGHDR and CDR2 is SFDVKD in the germline V gene. This CDR3 region has 16 residues. The chain's CDR3 is CATSGTGASGANVLTF. The CDR3 DNA is TGTGCCACCAGTGGGACAGGGGCCTCTGGGGCCAACGTCCTGACTTTC.

J is TRBJ2-5 and V is TRBV19; TRBD2 is a possible D gene (6 bases). Trimming cost V 6 bases and J 3 bases, with 14 bases left between them. CDR1 is LNHDA, CDR2 SQIVND, per germline (reference sequence). CDR3 length equals 14 residues. CDR3 region: CASSPAGTEETQYF. DNA of the CDR3: TGTGCCAGTAGCCCCGCCGGGACTGAAGAGACCCAGTACTTC.

This chain connects TRBV15 to TRBJ2-3; D remains unclear. There are 14 residues in the CDR3. V gave up 4 bases and J gave up 2 bases, with 10 bases separating them. In germline, CDR1 is LNHNV, CDR2 YYDKDF (reference sequence). In nucleotides, the CDR3 is TGTGCCACCAGCACTTATGGGGTCACAGATACGCAGTATTTT. It is translated as CATSTYGVTDTQYF.

This clonotype was observed a handful of times. This chain connects TRBV7-2 to TRBJ2-1; TRBD2 matches 8 bases. Germline-derived CDR1 and CDR2 are SGHTA and FQGNSA. CDR3 length: 17 residues. The ends lost 4 bases at V and 9 bases at J; junction bases unmatched: 17. The CDR3 is CASSSGPLAGGSGEQFF. The DNA for the CDR3 is TGTGCCAGCAGCTCCGGGCCCTTGGCGGGAGGCTCGGGTGAGCAGTTCTTC.

This clonotype has more than one count but fewer than ten. The chain links TRBV4-1 to TRBJ2-7; 11 bases are a match to TRBD2. CDR3 length: 15 amino acids. Germline assignment: CDR1 MGHRA and CDR2 YSYEKL. The ends lost 4 bases at V and 5 bases at J; junction bases unmatched: 7. CDR3 nucleotide sequence: TGCGCCAGCAGCCCAACTAGCGGGGGATCGGACGAGCAGTACTTC. Translated, it gives CASSPTSGGSDEQYF.

This chain joins TRBV9 and TRBJ1-2; D uncertain. The CDR3 is 15 residues long. V shed 3 bases and J shed 2 bases, with 14 bases lying between them. CDR1 is SGDLS, CDR2 YYNGEE, per germline. The CDR3 region has the DNA TGTGCCAGCAGCGGTAACGGTGGGTGGAACTATGGCTACACCTTC. Residues: CASSGNGGWNYGYTF.

The count of this clonotype is one. The gene calls are TRBV12-3 or TRBV12-4 and TRBJ1-1; D is perhaps TRBD1 (6 bases). The germline V and J ends were trimmed by 7 bases and 3 bases, with 15 bases remaining between them. The CDR3 sequence is 14 residues long. The CDR3, as DNA: TGTGCCAGCATGGTCCAGGGGACGGACACTGAAGCTTTCTTT. Translating gives CASMVQGTDTEAFF.